The present entry profiles one TCR beta chain with its context. Its recognized antigen is unknown. No base quality information exists; no much larger clone differs at one position. The data derive from a study of CD8+CD57+ T cells in acquired aplastic anemia listed by TCRdb under 2018. Broadly, across the study: DNA extracted from sorted CD4+ and CD8+ cells had a mean of roughly 3.3 ug, with a range of about 0.19 to 30 ug. Mean read counts for healthy donor samples were around 10 million for CD4+ cells and roughly 12 million for CD8+ cells.

TCR beta VDJ combination and CDR3 sequence profiling used genomic DNA as the template. An Illumina HiSeq 2000 was the platform used for TCR repertoire sequencing. The paper's processing steps were these. TRBV/TRBJ rearrangement plots, CDR3 size and DJ length profiles, and Simpson's diversity index were used to assess repertoires. The immunodominant clone was defined as the most abundant DNA sequence in deep sequencing data. CDR3 amino acid sequences were checked for sharing between subjects and were compared against published repertoires and the VDJdb database. Clones were called with MiXCR by TCRdb after fastp trimmed the public reads at Q25, and only in-frame beta chains were retained. Identical CDR3 proteins give one entry, which carries the most common genes and DNA. The V and J calls come from TCRdb's annotation, not from the publication. For this sample the table gives under 250,000 distinct CDR3 sequences, of which about a third were detected only once. Together, the top ten hold 1% to 1.3% of the sample.

In this study, sorted CD4+ and CD8+ T cells from the blood of healthy subjects and of severe aplastic anemia patients had their TCR repertoires deep-sequenced. Ficoll-Paque density gradient centrifugation was used to isolate peripheral blood mononuclear cells. Before DNA extraction, CD4+ and CD8+ T cells were sorted with FACS or magnetic beads. Summary of the overall study and its limitations: Patients and healthy controls showed no significant difference in CD8+ Simpson's diversity (P=0.060). Around 30 CD8+ CDR3 sequences were shared between patients and controls but appeared highly expressed in patients and within their immunodominant clones.

Sample: sorted CD4+, CD8+, or CD8+CD57+ T cells (not recorded which) from PBMCs. The sequence was collected from a human donor in good health, serving as a control.

CDR3 protein: CASSQGQGTLYGYTF. The bases are TGTGCCAGCAGCCAGGGACAGGGAACCCTCTATGGCTACACCTTC. This receptor chain uses TRBV3-1 and TRBJ1-2, with 9 middle bases fitting TRBD1. CDR1 LGHDT and CDR2 YNNKEL are derived from the germline V gene (reference sequence). V loses 3 bases at its end and J loses 4 bases; junction bases beyond the gene matches: 6. Including the terminal cysteine and phenylalanine, the CDR3 comprises 15 residues. Solely the CDR3 DNA is kept, with 45 bases framed from the first base.